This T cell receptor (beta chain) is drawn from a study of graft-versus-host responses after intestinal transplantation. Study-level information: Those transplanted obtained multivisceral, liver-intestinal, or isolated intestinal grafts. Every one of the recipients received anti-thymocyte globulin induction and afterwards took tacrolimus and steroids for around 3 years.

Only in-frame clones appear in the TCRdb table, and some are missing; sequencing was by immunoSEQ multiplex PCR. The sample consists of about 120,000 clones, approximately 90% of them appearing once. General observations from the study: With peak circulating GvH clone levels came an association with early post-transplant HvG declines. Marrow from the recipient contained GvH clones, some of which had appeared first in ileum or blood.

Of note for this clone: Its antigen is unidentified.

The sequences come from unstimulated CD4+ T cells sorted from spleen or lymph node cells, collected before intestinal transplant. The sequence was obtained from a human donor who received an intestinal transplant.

CDR3 amino acids: CASSLVRGGAYEQYF. The CDR3 DNA follows: TGCGCCAGCAGCTTGGTCCGCGGGGGGGCCTACGAGCAGTACTTC. V gene TRBV5-1 combines with J gene TRBJ2-7, with 9 bases identical to TRBD2. Germline CDR1 and CDR2: SGHRS and YFSETQ. CDR3 length: 15 amino acids. J lost 2 bases, V lost 0 bases, and 3 bases had no gene match.